Each of the 15 T cell receptor beta chains below was sequenced from the same sample in a study of T cell changes during pregnancy in multiple sclerosis. The table came from immunoSEQ multiplex PCR; TCRdb's copy has only in-frame clones and leaves some out. Of approximately 61,000 clones in the sample, 88% were seen once. Specimen: peripheral blood, collected in the first trimester of pregnancy. The receptors were sampled from a female donor with multiple sclerosis, enrolled in a pregnancy study.

The chain carries TRBV7-9 and TRBJ2-2; 8 positions agree with TRBD1. Germline V lookup: CDR1 SEHNR, CDR2 FQNEAQ (reference sequence). The CDR3 length is 16 residues. J lost 4 bases, V lost 7 bases, and 11 bases had no gene match. The CDR3 sequence: CASTKSGRGLTGELFF. The CDR3 DNA reads as TGTGCCAGCACCAAAAGCGGCAGGGGGCTCACCGGGGAGCTGTTTTTT.

The rearrangement links TRBV6-5 to TRBJ1-2, with TRBD1 identical over 8 bases. Germline lookup yields CDR1 MNHEY and CDR2 SVGAGI. Germline trimming cut 6 bases from V and 4 bases from J; bases unmatched to any gene: 4. The CDR3 is 13 residues long. The CDR3 bases are TGTGCCAGCAGAGATGACAGGGGCTATGGCTACACCTTC. This gives the protein CASRDDRGYGYTF.

This clone was counted between two and nine times. No conserved phenylalanine or tryptophan ends this CDR3, so it is likely a read error. The DNA is left out, because the CDR3 cannot be placed on it with certainty; the CDR3 is given as TCRdb lists it. This chain joins TRBV28 and TRBJ1-2. The CDR3 has 12 amino acids, counting both end residues. The germline V gene encodes CDR1 MDHEN and CDR2 SYDVKM. CDR3 residues: CASSFGVGIPRY.

V and J are TRBV27 and TRBJ2-7, with D maybe TRBD2 (6 bases). The V and J ends lost 6 bases and 3 bases respectively, with 18 bases between them. Germline V CDR1 and CDR2: MNHEY, SMNVEV (reference sequence). The CDR3 sequence is 15 residues long. The CDR3, as DNA: TGTGCCAGCAGGACTTGGGGGGAAAGCGGCTACGAGCAGTACTTC. Translation: CASRTWGESGYEQYF.

The rearrangement links TRBV5-4 to TRBJ1-1, with TRBD1 matching over 10 bases. CDR1 SGHNT and CDR2 YYREEE come from the germline V gene (reference sequence). V was pared by 4 bases and J by 5 bases, with 8 bases of the junction left unmatched. This CDR3 is built from 15 residues. The CDR3 coding sequence is TGTGCCAGCAGCCAATACGGACAGGGGGTAACTGAAGCTTTCTTT. This encodes CASSQYGQGVTEAFF. The entire variable domain, with the rest obtained from reference TRBV5-4 and TRBJ1-1, is as follows: ETGVTQSPTHLIKTRGQQVTLRCSSQSGHNTVSWYQQALGQGPQFIFQYYREEENGRGNFPPRFSGLQFPNYSSELNVNALELDDSALYLCASSQYGQGVTEAFFGQGTRLTVV.

The genes are TRBV29-1 and TRBJ2-7, with 8 bases lining up with TRBD1. V lost 7 bases, J lost 2 bases, and 7 bases stayed unmatched. Germline values: CDR1 SQVTM, CDR2 ANQGSEA. The length of the CDR3 is 13 residues. The CDR3: CSAQTGATYEQYF. CDR3 sequence (DNA): TGCAGCGCCCAGACAGGGGCGACCTACGAGCAGTACTTC.

CDR3 sequence (DNA): TGTGCCAGCAGTTTATCGAGTGGGGACAGATCCCACGAGCAGTACTTC. Protein product: CASSLSSGDRSHEQYF. The chain couples TRBV27 to TRBJ2-7; 7 bases fit TRBD1. CDR3 size: 16 residues. In germline, CDR1 is MNHEY, CDR2 SMNVEV (reference sequence). J gave up 5 bases and V 0 bases, and 10 bases lay outside the gene matches.

This sequence joins TRBV5-6 and TRBJ1-2; a weak D match, TRBD1 (5 bases). The V gene's germline CDR1 is SGHDT and CDR2 YYEEEE. CDR3 length: 12 amino acids. The V and J ends lost 2 bases and 8 bases respectively, with 10 bases between them. CDR3 sequence: CASSLQERGYTF. In DNA, the CDR3 is TGTGCCAGCAGCTTACAGGAGAGGGGCTACACCTTC.

In this sample, this clone turned up a few times. The rearrangement joins TRBV6-4 to TRBJ2-6, with D uncertain. V gave up 4 bases and J gave up 3 bases, with 7 bases separating them. Germline V lookup: CDR1 MRHNA, CDR2 SNTAGT. CDR3 size: 14 residues. In DNA, the CDR3 is TGTGCCAGCAGTGCCTTACTTGGGGCCAACGTCCTGACTTTC. This sequence encodes CASSALLGANVLTF.

V gene TRBV7-6 combines with J gene TRBJ1-1, with a possible D match to TRBD1 (6 bases). This CDR3 is built from 15 residues. The germline gives CDR1 SGHVS, CDR2 FNYEAQ. With 5 bases removed from V and 5 bases from J, the gap between germline ends came to 18 bases. CDR3 sequence reads: CASSKEARGGTEAFF. CDR3 DNA: TGTGCCAGCAGCAAAGAGGCCAGGGGAGGGACTGAAGCTTTCTTT.

V is TRBV7-2 and J is TRBJ2-3; 11 nucleotides align to TRBD2. Germline V gives CDR1 SGHTA, CDR2 FQGNSA. The CDR3 consists of 15 residues. With 5 bases clipped from V and 4 bases from J, the junction kept 5 bases outside the gene matches. The DNA for the CDR3 is TGTGCCAGCAGCCGTCTAGCGGGAGGATCAGATACGCAGTATTTT. Encoded protein: CASSRLAGGSDTQYF.

The J gene is TRBJ2-3, the V gene TRBV4-1; 11 bases agree with TRBD2. With 1 base clipped from V and 4 bases from J, the junction kept 4 bases outside the gene matches. This CDR3 is built from 16 residues. CDR1 and CDR2 (germline): MGHRA, YSYEKL. CDR3 nucleotides: TGCGCCAGCAGCCAAGTGCTAGCGGGAGGACCAGATACGCAGTATTTT. This encodes CASSQVLAGGPDTQYF.

J is TRBJ2-3 and V is TRBV30; 7 nucleotides line up with TRBD2. Germline V gene data show CDR1 as GTSNPN and CDR2 as SVGIG (reference sequence). The CDR3 totals 13 residues. J lost 4 bases, V lost 5 bases, and 6 bases had no gene match. The CDR3 bases are TGTGCCTGGGATCGACGGGGGGCAGATACGCAGTATTTT. This sequence encodes CAWDRRGADTQYF.

The CDR3, as DNA: TGTGCCAGTAGTATGGTTAGCGGGACCTACGAGCAGTACTTC. Encoded protein: CASSMVSGTYEQYF. This sequence joins TRBV19 and TRBJ2-7, with 8 bases matching TRBD2. Germline V lookup: CDR1 LNHDA, CDR2 SQIVND (reference sequence). Trimming cost V 3 bases and J 2 bases; bases outside gene matches: 3. CDR3 length: 14 amino acids.

The rearrangement links TRBV7-9 to TRBJ1-2; possibly TRBD1 for D (6 bases). This CDR3 region has 16 residues. Between the trimmed V and J ends, which lost 5 bases and 0 bases, there was a span of 16 bases. The germline V gene encodes CDR1 SEHNR and CDR2 FQNEAQ (reference sequence). The DNA for the CDR3 is TGTGCCAGCAGCCGTCCTTGGACAGCCTCTAACTATGGCTACACCTTC. It codes for CASSRPWTASNYGYTF.